These 27 T cell receptor beta chains originate from one sample sequenced in a study of early T cells in non-severe SARS-CoV-2 infection. TCRdb redid the calling of the 5' RACE reads with MiXCR, one entry per CDR3 protein. The profile shows 50,000 to 70,000 distinct CDR3 sequences, 8% to 9% of them singletons. The source material was whole blood. These receptors were obtained from an adult who was a healthcare worker with PCR-confirmed SARS-CoV-2 infection or an uninfected control (not recorded which).

V usage is TRBV3-1 and J usage is TRBJ2-2, with 8 bases lining up with TRBD2. The CDR3 covers 17 residues. Trimming at V came to 1 base and at J to 2 bases, leaving 6 bases not matched to a gene. Germline V gene data show CDR1 as LGHDT and CDR2 as YNNKEL (reference sequence). CDR3: CASSQVLVAGNTGELFF. For the CDR3, the DNA is TGTGCCAGCAGCCAAGTTTTGGTAGCGGGAAACACCGGGGAGCTGTTTTTT. Together with reference TRBV3-1 and TRBJ2-2, the CDR3 gives the full variable domain: DTAVSQTPKYLVTQMGNDKSIKCEQNLGHDTMYWYKQDSKKFLKIMFSYNNKELIINETVPNRFSPKSPDKAHLNLHINSLELGDSAVYFCASSQVLVAGNTGELFFGEGSRLTVL.

Ten or more counts support this clonotype. The chain has TRBV7-9 and TRBJ2-6; D is unresolved. Germline V gene data show CDR1 as SEHNR and CDR2 as FQNEAQ (reference sequence). This CDR3 has 14 amino acids. V dropped 1 base and J dropped 4 bases, with 5 bases sitting between them. CDR3: CASSLVSGANVLTF. CDR3 nucleotides: TGTGCCAGCAGCTTAGTCTCAGGGGCCAACGTCCTGACTTTC.

The rearrangement joins TRBV7-2 to TRBJ2-7; 10 positions agree with TRBD2. CDR3 length: 15 amino acids. Per the germline V gene, CDR1 is SGHTA and CDR2 is FQGNSA. Trimming at V came to 1 base and at J to 6 bases, leaving 6 bases not matched to a gene. CDR3 sequence (DNA): TGTGCCAGCAGCTTAGTAGGGTCTAGCGGGAGCGAGCAGTACTTC. Translation: CASSLVGSSGSEQYF. Filled out from reference TRBV7-2 and TRBJ2-7, the complete variable domain reads GAGVSQSPSNKVTEKGKDVELRCDPISGHTALYWYRQSLGQGLEFLIYFQGNSAPDKSGLPSDRFSAERTGGSVSTLTIQRTQQEDSAVYLCASSLVGSSGSEQYFGPGTRLTVT.

This clonotype was recorded at least ten times. V is TRBV28 and J is TRBJ2-7, with D possibly matching TRBD1 (6 bases). The ends were cut back, 2 bases at V and 2 bases at J, with 13 bases in the middle. The CDR3 consists of 15 residues. Germline loops: CDR1 MDHEN, CDR2 SYDVKM. The CDR3 sequence is CASSLPKDSPYEQYF. The CDR3 DNA follows: TGTGCCAGCAGTTTACCCAAGGACAGTCCCTACGAGCAGTACTTC.

This clonotype was detected ten times or more. The rearrangement joins TRBV7-2 to TRBJ2-3; no clear D. Per germline, CDR1 SGHTA and CDR2 FQGNSA. Trimming cost V 4 bases and J 1 base, with 3 bases left between them. This CDR3 contains 12 residues. For the CDR3, the DNA is TGTGCCAGCAGCTGGGGCACAGATACGCAGTATTTT. The encoded protein is CASSWGTDTQYF.

Turning to this clonotype: A much bigger clone sits one base away, suggesting this may be a read error. This chain links TRBV7-3 with TRBJ1-6, with 7 positions matching TRBD1. Germline V gene lookup returns CDR1 SGHTA and CDR2 FQGTGA. The V segment lost 5 bases and the J segment 6 bases; nucleotides outside the gene matches: 4. The CDR3 is made up of 14 amino acids. CDR3 coding DNA: TGTGCCAGCAGCGGGACAGTGATTAATTCACCCCTCCACTTT. Protein sequence: CASSGTVINSPLHF.

Comments on this clonotype: This may stem from a read error, because a much larger clone lies one nucleotide away. This rearrangement joins TRBV27 to TRBJ2-1; 7 bases agree with TRBD2. Germline V gene sequence: CDR1 MNHEY, CDR2 SMNVEV (reference sequence). The CDR3 contains 17 residues. Germline trimming cut 0 bases from V and 7 bases from J; bases unmatched to any gene: 12. The CDR3 reads CASSLSSGTRWGNEQFF. The CDR3 DNA sequence: TGTGCCAGCAGTTTATCAAGCGGGACCCGATGGGGGAATGAGCAGTTCTTC.

This clonotype came up many times. V is TRBV20-1 and J is TRBJ1-6; D perhaps matches TRBD1 (5 bases). With 0 bases removed from V and 5 bases from J, the gap between germline ends came to 11 bases. This CDR3 is built from 15 residues. Germline CDR1 is DFQATT and CDR2 is SNEGSKA (reference sequence). As DNA, the CDR3 is TGCAGTGCTAGAGAGTCCAAAGGGGATAATTCACCCCTCCACTTT. Protein product: CSARESKGDNSPLHF.

This clonotype has only a few counts. A much more abundant neighbour one base away suggests this may be a read error. The chain carries TRBV20-1 and TRBJ2-7; 7 bases fit TRBD2. CDR1 is DFQATT and CDR2 is SNEGSKA in the germline V gene (reference sequence). The CDR3 has 17 amino acids. J lost 5 bases, V lost 0 bases, and 16 bases had no gene match. The CDR3 is CSARDRASGETSHEQYF. The CDR3 nucleotides read TGCAGTGCTAGAGATCGGGCCAGCGGGGAGACGTCTCACGAGCAGTACTTC.

This clonotype was counted at least ten times. V and J are TRBV18 and TRBJ1-2, with D perhaps matching TRBD1 (5 bases). The germline V and J ends were trimmed by 6 bases and 8 bases, with 19 bases remaining between them. CDR1 is KGHSH and CDR2 is LQKENI in the germline V gene. The CDR3 has 14 amino acids. CDR3 DNA sequence: TGTGCCAGCTCGCCCACCGATAGGGGAAGCGGCTACACCTTC. Translation: CASSPTDRGSGYTF.

This clonotype was seen ten or more times. The chain couples TRBV11-2 to TRBJ2-1, with 10 bases aligning to TRBD2. Germline CDR1 and CDR2: SGHAT and FQNNGV. The CDR3 extends over 14 amino acids. Trimming cost V 5 bases and J 4 bases; bases outside gene matches: 2. The CDR3 nucleotides read TGTGCCAGCAGCACTAGCGGGGCTTACAATGAGCAGTTCTTC. It is translated as CASSTSGAYNEQFF.

The table lists this clonotype with many counts. The rearrangement uses TRBV29-1 and TRBJ2-3; the D is unclear. V lost 7 bases, J lost 0 bases, and 11 bases lay in between. The CDR3 extends over 13 amino acids. Germline CDR1 SQVTM, CDR2 ANQGSEA. CDR3 protein: CSAGLQSTDTQYF. The DNA for the CDR3 is TGCAGCGCCGGGCTCCAGAGCACAGATACGCAGTATTTT.

CDR3 nucleotides: TGCAGCGTTGCGGCAGGGCCCTACGAGCAGTACTTC. Translated: CSVAAGPYEQYF. V and J are TRBV29-1 and TRBJ2-7; perhaps TRBD1 as D (5 bases). The V gene's germline CDR1 is SQVTM and CDR2 ANQGSEA. Trimming left V 4 bases short and J 2 bases short, with 9 bases between. This CDR3 region has 12 residues.

This clonotype occurred a few times. The chain employs TRBV7-2 and TRBJ2-5; a weak D match, TRBD1 (6 bases). Germline loops: CDR1 SGHTA, CDR2 FQGNSA. The ends were cut back, 0 bases at V and 2 bases at J, with 10 bases in the middle. The CDR3 covers 15 residues. The CDR3 DNA follows: TGTGCCAGCAGCTTAGCGGGACACCTACAAGAGACCCAGTACTTC. Protein product: CASSLAGHLQETQYF.

Details on this clonotype: This CDR3 fails to terminate in the conserved phenylalanine or tryptophan, so it likely reflects a read error. J is TRBJ2-7 and V is TRBV7-9; 7 bases match TRBD1. With 4 bases clipped from V and 1 base from J, the junction kept 10 bases outside the gene matches. CDR3 size: 16 residues. Germline CDR1 is SEHNR and CDR2 is FQNEAQ (reference sequence). The DNA of the CDR3 is TGTGCCAGCAGCTCCCGGACAGGAACAGTTTCCTACGAGCAGTACCTC. Its translation: CASSSRTGTVSYEQYL.

This clonotype showed up many times. This rearrangement joins TRBV12-3 or TRBV12-4 to TRBJ2-4; possible D gene TRBD2, 5 bases. The ends were cut back, 4 bases at V and 2 bases at J, with 9 bases in the middle. The CDR3 spans 14 residues. This CDR3 reads CASSYGVTKNIQYF. The CDR3 DNA sequence: TGTGCCAGCAGTTACGGGGTAACCAAAAACATTCAGTACTTC.

This clonotype was recorded many times. J is TRBJ1-1 and V is TRBV12-3 or TRBV12-4; 11 positions match TRBD1. The CDR3 runs 15 residues. V lost 7 bases and J lost 6; bases outside the gene matches: 10. Here the CDR3 reads CASTEWTGGNAEAFF. CDR3 nucleotides: TGTGCCAGCACCGAGTGGACAGGGGGCAACGCTGAAGCTTTCTTT.

This clonotype was recorded many times. This rearrangement joins TRBV28 to TRBJ2-5, with 13 bases matching TRBD2. This CDR3 has 16 amino acids. V gave up 9 bases and J gave up 5 bases; unmatched junction bases: 12. Germline V gene sequence: CDR1 MDHEN, CDR2 SYDVKM. The DNA of the CDR3 is TGTGCCAGTACTAGCGGGAGGGCCGCGTTCGGGGAGACCCAGTACTTC. This encodes CASTSGRAAFGETQYF.

This chain links TRBV6-2 or TRBV6-3 with TRBJ2-7; 10 bases align to TRBD2. Per the germline V gene, CDR1 is MNHEY and CDR2 is SVGEGT. This CDR3 contains 13 residues. With 8 bases clipped from V and 6 bases from J, the junction kept 7 bases outside the gene matches. The CDR3 loop is CASVLAGAAEQYF. Written as DNA, the CDR3 is TGTGCCAGCGTGCTAGCGGGAGCCGCCGAGCAGTACTTC.

The sample holds a few counts of this clonotype. The chain has TRBV4-2 and TRBJ2-2, with D uncertain. The V end lost 0 bases, the J end lost 5 bases, and 13 bases lay between the germline ends. From germline, CDR1 is LGHNA and CDR2 YNFKEQ. The CDR3 extends over 16 amino acids. CDR3 nucleotide sequence: TGTGCCAGCAGCCAAGACGTATTAGAGAGGACCGGGGAGCTGTTTTTT. It translates to CASSQDVLERTGELFF.

This clonotype was observed many times. This sequence joins TRBV7-9 and TRBJ1-4; D unresolved. The V gene's germline CDR1 is SEHNR and CDR2 FQNEAQ (reference sequence). Trimming pared 6 bases from V and 3 bases from J, leaving 17 bases between. CDR3 length: 16 residues. CDR3 nucleotide sequence: TGTGCCAGCAGTCGGGCAGGTTCCGGATCTAATGAAAAACTGTTTTTT. Encoded protein: CASSRAGSGSNEKLFF. Variable domain in full (rest from reference TRBV7-9 and TRBJ1-4): DTGVSQNPRHKITKRGQNVTFRCDPISEHNRLYWYRQTLGQGPEFLTYFQNEAQLEKSRLLSDRFSAERPKGSFSTLEIQRTEQGDSAMYLCASSRAGSGSNEKLFFGSGTQLSVL.

The chain recombines TRBV12-5 with TRBJ2-2, with 8 bases that match TRBD2. The J segment lost 4 bases and the V segment lost 5 bases, leaving 6 bases of the junction unmatched. The CDR3 totals 15 residues. Germline V gene data show CDR1 as LGHNT and CDR2 as FRNRAP. The CDR3 region is CASGTLAGSTGELFF. CDR3 DNA: TGTGCTAGTGGTACCTTAGCGGGATCCACCGGGGAGCTGTTTTTT. The variable domain in full, completed from reference TRBV12-5 and TRBJ2-2, reads DARVTQTPRHKVTEMGQEVTMRCQPILGHNTVFWYRQTMMQGLELLAYFRNRAPLDDSGMPKDRFSAEMPDATLATLKIQPSEPRDSAVYFCASGTLAGSTGELFFGEGSRLTVL.

This clonotype was observed at least ten times. V is TRBV7-2 and J is TRBJ1-5; no clear D. This CDR3 spans 16 amino acids. The V gene's germline CDR1 is SGHTA and CDR2 FQGNSA. V dropped 5 bases and J dropped 7 bases, with 21 bases sitting between them. Here the CDR3 DNA reads TGTGCCAGCAGCCCCGGGCCAAGCCAGTTAGGCCAGCCCCAGCATTTT. This encodes CASSPGPSQLGQPQHF.

In its sample, this clonotype was seen a few times. The chain employs TRBV30 and TRBJ2-3; 8 bases match TRBD1. The V gene's germline CDR1 is GTSNPN and CDR2 SVGIG (reference sequence). The CDR3 spans 14 residues. The V and J ends lost 2 bases and 4 bases, in that order; junction bases with no gene match: 5. The CDR3 protein is CAWSTGGWADTQYF. CDR3 bases: TGTGCCTGGAGTACAGGGGGATGGGCAGATACGCAGTATTTT.

The chain has TRBV7-2 and TRBJ2-7; 11 bases map to TRBD2. The V gene end was trimmed by 4 bases and the J gene end by 4 bases; junction bases not matched to a gene: 9. Per the germline V gene, CDR1 is SGHTA and CDR2 is FQGNSA. The CDR3 sequence is 16 residues long. CDR3 loop: CASSSAPGTSGYEQYF. The CDR3 DNA sequence: TGTGCCAGCAGCTCGGCCCCCGGGACTAGCGGTTACGAGCAGTACTTC. The entire variable domain, with the rest obtained from reference TRBV7-2 and TRBJ2-7, is as follows: GAGVSQSPSNKVTEKGKDVELRCDPISGHTALYWYRQSLGQGLEFLIYFQGNSAPDKSGLPSDRFSAERTGGSVSTLTIQRTQQEDSAVYLCASSSAPGTSGYEQYFGPGTRLTVT.

Comments on this clonotype: This may be a read error: a much more frequent sequence differs by one nucleotide. This chain joins TRBV28 and TRBJ1-4; no reliable D call. The germline V gene encodes CDR1 MDHEN and CDR2 SYDVKM. CDR3 length: 14 residues. CDR3 in DNA: TGTGCCAGCAGTTTGGTCGCAACTAATGAAAAACTGTTATTT. It codes for CASSLVATNEKLLF.

This clonotype was seen a handful of times. The CDR3 loop is CASSLVKTGNEKLFF. In DNA, the CDR3 is TGTGCCAGCAGCCTAGTTAAGACAGGGAACGAAAAACTGTTTTTT. V and J are TRBV7-2 and TRBJ1-4, with 7 bases that match TRBD1. This CDR3 region has 15 residues. J gave up 8 bases and V 5 bases, and 11 bases lay outside the gene matches. Germline CDR1 is SGHTA and CDR2 is FQGNSA.